The next 4 T cell receptor beta chains were all read from a single sample in a study of blood T cell repertoires in COVID-19. The table came from immunoSEQ multiplex PCR; TCRdb's copy has only in-frame clones and leaves some out. The sample records fewer than 250,000 clones, 83% being singletons. Specimen: peripheral blood. These receptors were taken from a human donor in a cohort sampled during active COVID-19.

The chain is built from TRBV18 and TRBJ2-7; weak D call: TRBD2 (6 bases). Trimming took off 0 bases at V and 3 bases at J, with 15 bases between the two ends. CDR1 and CDR2 from the germline V gene are KGHSH and LQKENI. This CDR3 contains 16 residues. The CDR3 region is CASSPPGLAGGYEQYF. In DNA, the CDR3 is TGTGCCAGCTCACCACCGGGACTGGCGGGTGGCTACGAGCAGTACTTC.

J is TRBJ1-4 and V is TRBV7-6; 8 nucleotides line up with TRBD1. V was clipped by 5 bases and J by 6 bases; unmatched bases: 14. The CDR3 has 17 amino acids. CDR1 is SGHVS and CDR2 is FNYEAQ in the germline V gene. CDR3 in amino acids: CASSLIVDRVFDEKLFF. The DNA of the CDR3 is TGTGCCAGCAGCCTTATTGTGGACAGGGTATTCGATGAAAAACTGTTTTTT.

The V gene is TRBV28, the J gene TRBJ2-7; 9 bases are a match to TRBD2. Germline CDR1 and CDR2: MDHEN and SYDVKM. This CDR3 comprises 15 residues. V lost 10 bases to trimming and J lost 7 bases; unmatched junction nucleotides: 17. Written as DNA, the CDR3 is TGTGCCATCTTAGGTAGCGGGGGACGGGGAAGGGAGCAGTACTTC. Protein product: CAILGSGGRGREQYF. The complete variable domain, with remaining parts taken from reference TRBV28 and TRBJ2-7, reads DVKVTQSSRYLVKRTGEKVFLECVQDMDHENMFWYRQDPGLGLRLIYFSYDVKMKEKGDIPEGYSVSREKKERFSLILESASTNQTSMYLCAILGSGGRGREQYFGPGTRLTVT.

The gene calls are TRBV4-1 and TRBJ2-3, with 8 positions matching TRBD1. Losses at the gene ends were 1 base for V and 4 bases for J; bases not matched to a gene: 4. Germline CDR1 MGHRA, CDR2 YSYEKL. The length of the CDR3 is 15 residues. The CDR3, as DNA: TGCGCCAGCAGCCAAGGGTGGACAGGGTCAGATACGCAGTATTTT. Translation: CASSQGWTGSDTQYF.